This passage covers 29 T cell receptor beta chains from one sample sequenced in a study of shared clonotypes between healthy human individuals. Assay used: immunoSEQ multiplex PCR; TCRdb lists only in-frame clones, some missing. The sample carries about 2,500,000 clones, around 90% recorded once. Sequencing was performed on naive CD4+ T cells sorted from blood. As to subset: CD45RA+ positively selected. These receptor sequences come from a man in his late teens or twenties in good health.

V gene TRBV19 combines with J gene TRBJ1-2; TRBD1 matches at 7 bases. The length of the CDR3 is 15 residues. CDR1 LNHDA and CDR2 SQIVND come from the germline V gene (reference sequence). V dropped 4 bases and J dropped 6; count of bases not matched to a gene: 11. The DNA of the CDR3 is TGTGCCAGTAGTACACAGGGGCTAATCTCGGATGGCTACACCTTC. Residues: CASSTQGLISDGYTF.

Here the CDR3 DNA reads TGTGCCAGCAGCCTTAGAAGCGGGGGGTACCAAGAGACCCAGTACTTC. This codes for CASSLRSGGYQETQYF. This chain joins TRBV14 and TRBJ2-5; 9 positions match TRBD2. The CDR3 covers 16 residues. Germline assignment: CDR1 SGHDN and CDR2 FVKESK. Trimming cost V 4 bases and J 0 bases; bases outside gene matches: 6.

The rearrangement uses TRBV15 and TRBJ2-5; D unresolved. V lost 0 bases to trimming and J lost 0 bases, with 8 bases between them. From germline, CDR1 is LNHNV and CDR2 YYDKDF (reference sequence). CDR3 size: 15 residues. CDR3 region: CATSRDPTDQETQYF. The DNA for the CDR3 is TGTGCCACCAGCAGAGATCCGACGGACCAAGAGACCCAGTACTTC.

V is TRBV5-5 and J is TRBJ2-1; 7 bases are a match to TRBD1. The CDR3 runs to 15 residues. CDR1 and CDR2 (germline): SGHKS, YYEKEE (reference sequence). V lost 3 bases and J lost 6; bases outside the gene matches: 9. CDR3 loop: CASSSDRVWGNEQFF. CDR3 bases: TGTGCCAGCAGCTCAGACAGGGTCTGGGGCAATGAGCAGTTCTTC.

The gene calls are TRBV10-3 and TRBJ2-2; D is undetermined. Germline CDR1 and CDR2: ENHRY and SYGVKD. Trimming shortened V by 7 bases and J by 1 base, and 4 bases separated the two germline ends. The CDR3 contains 12 residues. The CDR3 nucleotides are TGTGCCATCAAAAAGAACACCGGGGAGCTGTTTTTT. It codes for CAIKKNTGELFF.

This sequence joins TRBV6-1 and TRBJ2-3, with D perhaps TRBD1 (5 bases). V dropped 5 bases and J dropped 5 bases, with 8 bases sitting between them. CDR1 and CDR2 from the germline V gene are MNHNS and SASEGT. The CDR3 is made up of 12 amino acids. In DNA form, the CDR3 reads TGTGCCAGCAGTCTTACAGGAGATACGCAGTATTTT. It specifies CASSLTGDTQYF.

The chain links TRBV7-2 to TRBJ1-5; D possibly corresponds to TRBD1 (5 bases). CDR3 length: 11 amino acids. Looked up from germline, CDR1 is SGHTA and CDR2 is FQGNSA. V lost 1 base, J lost 12 bases, and 7 bases lay in between. The CDR3 is CASSLGGNQHF. DNA for the CDR3: TGTGCCAGCAGCTTAGGGGGGAACCAGCATTTT.

The gene calls are TRBV6-5 and TRBJ1-1; D is unresolved. Germline-derived CDR1 and CDR2 are MNHEY and SVGAGI. V was shortened by 0 bases and J by 1 base, with 9 bases between the two germline ends. The CDR3 extends over 15 amino acids. The CDR3 DNA reads as TGTGCCAGCAGTTACTCGGCAGGTCCGAACACTGAAGCTTTCTTT. Protein: CASSYSAGPNTEAFF.

The rearrangement links TRBV6-5 to TRBJ1-1; perhaps TRBD1 as D (6 bases). Germline loops: CDR1 MNHEY, CDR2 SVGAGI. The CDR3 extends over 15 amino acids. Trimming took off 6 bases at V and 3 bases at J, with 17 bases between the two ends. CDR3 DNA: TGTGCCAGCAGGGAAACAGGGTTGGGAGACACTGAAGCTTTCTTT. Translation: CASRETGLGDTEAFF.

This clone turned up a few times. The V gene is TRBV6-5, the J gene TRBJ1-6, with 9 bases fitting TRBD1. Germline-derived CDR1 and CDR2 are MNHEY and SVGAGI. Trimming took 9 bases from V and 9 from J; bases not matched to a gene: 6. The length of the CDR3 is 13 residues. CDR3 DNA: TGTGCCAGTAGGGACAGGGAAGTTTCACCCCTCCACTTT. This sequence encodes CASRDREVSPLHF.

The gene calls are TRBV10-3 and TRBJ1-1, with unresolved D. The CDR3 runs 13 residues. Germline CDR1 ENHRY, CDR2 SYGVKD. The ends were cut back, 4 bases at V and 7 bases at J, with 13 bases in the middle. CDR3 DNA: TGTGCCATCAGTGGTTCCCTCGGGGATGAAGCTTTCTTT. This gives the protein CAISGSLGDEAFF.

The gene calls are TRBV30 and TRBJ1-6, with D unresolved. Trimming shortened V by 3 bases and J by 0 bases, and 9 bases separated the two germline ends. This CDR3 comprises 15 residues. Germline V CDR1 and CDR2: GTSNPN, SVGIG (reference sequence). CDR3 sequence: CAWRPKSSYNSPLHF. The CDR3 region has the DNA TGTGCCTGGAGGCCTAAAAGCTCCTATAATTCACCCCTCCACTTT.

This clone was seen only once. This CDR3 is CAWSAGLADNEQFF. CDR3 sequence (DNA): TGTGCCTGGAGTGCAGGACTAGCGGACAATGAGCAGTTCTTC. The chain has TRBV30 and TRBJ2-1; 10 bases line up with TRBD2. The CDR3 sequence is 14 residues long. The trim removed 1 base at V and 5 bases at J, leaving 2 bases unmatched. Germline CDR1 is GTSNPN and CDR2 is SVGIG (reference sequence). The full variable domain, completed using reference TRBV30 and TRBJ2-1, is SQTIHQWPATLVQPVGSPLSLECTVEGTSNPNLYWYRQAAGRGLQLLFYSVGIGQISSEVPQNLSASRPQDRQFILSSKKLLLSDSGFYLCAWSAGLADNEQFFGPGTRLTVL.

Concerning this clone itself: The sample has other DNA sequences that encode this CDR3 too. The chain joins TRBV5-1 to TRBJ2-1; 9 bases fit TRBD1. This CDR3 has 13 residues. Germline lookup yields CDR1 SGHRS and CDR2 YFSETQ. J was trimmed by 6 bases and V by 4 bases; bases with no gene match: 2. In DNA form, the CDR3 reads TGCGCCAGCAGCCTGACAGGGGGCAATGAGCAGTTCTTC. As protein: CASSLTGGNEQFF. Looking up the rest from reference TRBV5-1 and TRBJ2-1 gives the full variable domain: KAGVTQTPRYLIKTRGQQVTLSCSPISGHRSVSWYQQTPGQGLQFLFEYFSETQRNKGNFPGRFSGRQFSNSRSEMNVSTLELGDSALYLCASSLTGGNEQFFGPGTRLTVL.

V gene TRBV6-5 combines with J gene TRBJ1-5, with TRBD1 as a possible D gene (5 bases). Trimming removed 6 bases at V and 0 bases at J, with 12 bases between. There are 15 residues in the CDR3. CDR1 is MNHEY and CDR2 is SVGAGI in the germline V gene. In DNA form, the CDR3 reads TGTGCCAGCAGATCAGGGTTGAATAGCAATCAGCCCCAGCATTTT. Translated: CASRSGLNSNQPQHF.

This chain joins TRBV5-1 and TRBJ2-7; 9 bases line up with TRBD2. Germline V CDR1 and CDR2: SGHRS, YFSETQ. The V gene end was trimmed by 2 bases and the J gene end by 5 bases; junction bases not matched to a gene: 8. This CDR3 has 15 residues. The CDR3 coding sequence is TGCGCCAGCAGCTTTAGCGGGAGATTGAACGACGAGCAGTACTTC. As protein: CASSFSGRLNDEQYF.

The gene calls are TRBV7-9 and TRBJ2-7; TRBD2 might be the D (7 bases). CDR3 length: 13 residues. The V and J ends lost 3 bases and 5 bases respectively, with 11 bases between them. Germline V gene lookup returns CDR1 SEHNR and CDR2 FQNEAQ (reference sequence). CDR3: CASSLQGRDEQYF. DNA for the CDR3: TGTGCCAGCAGCTTGCAGGGGAGGGACGAGCAGTACTTC.

As regards this clone: Other DNA sequences of this sample code for an identical CDR3. This rearrangement joins TRBV5-5 to TRBJ1-5; 7 bases match TRBD1. The V and J ends lost 4 bases and 4 bases, in that order; junction bases with no gene match: 5. The germline V gene encodes CDR1 SGHKS and CDR2 YYEKEE (reference sequence). This CDR3 has 14 residues. The CDR3 DNA reads as TGTGCCAGCAGCCCCGGGACAGCTAATCAGCCCCAGCATTTT. Translation: CASSPGTANQPQHF. Combining the CDR3 with reference TRBV5-5 and TRBJ1-5 gives the whole variable domain DAGVTQSPTHLIKTRGQQVTLRCSPISGHKSVSWYQQVLGQGPQFIFQYYEKEERGRGNFPDRFSARQFPNYSSELNVNALLLGDSALYLCASSPGTANQPQHFGDGTRLSIL.

The rearrangement uses TRBV6-6 and TRBJ1-3; TRBD1 matches 7 bases. The V gene's germline CDR1 is MNHNY and CDR2 SVGAGI (reference sequence). The ends lost 8 bases at V and 0 bases at J; junction bases unmatched: 7. The length of the CDR3 is 15 residues. The CDR3: CASASGTVSGNTIYF. The CDR3 DNA reads TGTGCCAGCGCATCGGGGACAGTCTCTGGAAACACCATATATTTT.

V usage is TRBV6-1 and J usage is TRBJ1-5; no clear D. Per the germline V gene, CDR1 is MNHNS and CDR2 is SASEGT. This CDR3 has 11 residues. CDR3 sequence: CGSGENQPQHF. In nucleotides, the CDR3 is TGTGGTAGCGGGGAGAATCAGCCCCAGCATTTT.

The chain joins TRBV9 to TRBJ2-5, with no clear D. Trimming cost V 4 bases and J 0 bases, with 22 bases left between them. CDR1 is SGDLS, CDR2 YYNGEE, per germline. CDR3 size: 18 residues. In DNA form, the CDR3 reads TGTGCCAGCAGCCCCGGTGAGTTAGGTATTTGGAACCAAGAGACCCAGTACTTC. Its translation is CASSPGELGIWNQETQYF.

Comments on this clone: This sample also contains other DNA sequences that code for the same CDR3. The chain employs TRBV14 and TRBJ1-1; D is undetermined. The V and J ends lost 2 bases and 2 bases respectively, with 3 bases between them. The CDR3 length is 12 residues. The germline V gene encodes CDR1 SGHDN and CDR2 FVKESK. The CDR3 DNA reads TGTGCCAGCAGCCAATCTAACACTGAAGCTTTCTTT. It encodes CASSQSNTEAFF.

This chain uses TRBV10-3 with TRBJ2-5, with no clear D. V was shortened by 0 bases and J by 1 base, with 9 bases between the two germline ends. Germline values: CDR1 ENHRY, CDR2 SYGVKD. The CDR3 length is 15 residues. For the CDR3, the DNA is TGTGCCATCAGTGAGTCAAGGGAAACCCAAGAGACCCAGTACTTC. Protein: CAISESRETQETQYF.

V gene TRBV30 combines with J gene TRBJ1-4; tentatively, D is TRBD1 (6 bases). The V gene's germline CDR1 is GTSNPN and CDR2 SVGIG (reference sequence). The V end was cut by 5 bases, the J end by 7 bases, with 17 bases between. This CDR3 has 14 residues. CDR3 sequence reads: CAWAGVGAFEKLFF. In DNA form, the CDR3 reads TGTGCCTGGGCTGGGGTGGGGGCATTTGAAAAACTGTTTTTT.

This chain links TRBV27 with TRBJ2-7, with a weak D call TRBD1 (6 bases). CDR1 and CDR2 (germline): MNHEY, SMNVEV (reference sequence). The CDR3 is 15 residues long. Trimming shortened V by 7 bases and J by 1 base, and 17 bases separated the two germline ends. The CDR3 region has the DNA TGTGCCAGCACCCCGGACAGTTTTAAATCCTACGAGCAGTACTTC. Amino acids: CASTPDSFKSYEQYF.

The genes are TRBV10-3 and TRBJ2-3, with D possibly being TRBD1 or TRBD2 (5 bases each). With 10 bases removed from V and 1 base from J, the gap between germline ends came to 12 bases. This CDR3 spans 13 amino acids. CDR1 ENHRY and CDR2 SYGVKD come from the germline V gene. DNA for the CDR3: TGTGCCACCCGGGACGAAGGCACAGATACGCAGTATTTT. Translating it yields CATRDEGTDTQYF.

This clone is a singleton in its sample. This sequence joins TRBV7-2 and TRBJ2-7; 9 bases map to TRBD2. V lost 5 bases to trimming and J lost 13 bases; unmatched junction nucleotides: 12. This CDR3 has 13 amino acids. Germline-derived CDR1 and CDR2 are SGHTA and FQGNSA. The CDR3 DNA follows: TGTGCCAGCAGCCGAAGTCTAGCGGGGCCCCCATACTTC. Amino acid sequence: CASSRSLAGPPYF.

This clone was seen once. The rearrangement joins TRBV15 to TRBJ2-6, with 15 bases identical to TRBD2. From germline, CDR1 is LNHNV and CDR2 YYDKDF (reference sequence). V was pared by 3 bases and J by 0 bases, with 9 bases of the junction left unmatched. This CDR3 is 21 amino acids long. CDR3: CATSRGRGLAGGSSGANVLTF. CDR3 in DNA: TGTGCCACCAGCAGGGGCCGGGGACTAGCGGGGGGCTCCTCTGGGGCCAACGTCCTGACTTTC.

A single count supports this clone. The chain uses TRBV27 and TRBJ2-7; 12 nucleotides agree with TRBD2. This CDR3 has 17 amino acids. J gave up 1 base and V 5 bases, and 9 bases lay outside the gene matches. The V gene's germline CDR1 is MNHEY and CDR2 SMNVEV (reference sequence). The CDR3 coding sequence is TGTGCCAGCAGTCAACGGACTAGCGGGGTACTTTCCTACGAGCAGTACTTC. Translation: CASSQRTSGVLSYEQYF.